The 26 T cell receptor beta chains below come from one sample, sequenced in a study of T cell responses to AZD1222 COVID-19 vaccine. Sequenced by immunoSEQ multiplex PCR; TCRdb stores in-frame clones only, minus some. The top ten hold more than 7.5% of the sample, which has 130,000 or so clones, approximately 85% seen once. The sample in question was peripheral blood, obtained on day 0 of AZD1222 vaccination. These receptor sequences come from an adult in good health.

The DNA for the CDR3 is TGTGCCAGCAGCCTCCAGGGGCGAAGCACAGATACGCAGTATTTT. Translating it yields CASSLQGRSTDTQYF. This sequence joins TRBV7-8 and TRBJ2-3; D is possibly TRBD1 (6 bases). The V gene lost 5 bases and the J gene lost 0 bases, with 12 bases spanning the gap. Germline CDR1 SGHVS, CDR2 FQNEAQ. The CDR3 consists of 15 residues.

V usage is TRBV15 and J usage is TRBJ1-1; D ambiguous. The CDR3 totals 14 residues. Looked up from germline, CDR1 is LNHNV and CDR2 is YYDKDF (reference sequence). Between the trimmed V and J ends, which lost 0 bases and 6 bases, there was a span of 11 bases. The CDR3 protein is CATSRDSGLAEAFF. The DNA of the CDR3 is TGTGCCACCAGCAGAGATTCGGGTCTGGCTGAAGCTTTCTTT.

The CDR3: CASSDAGNTQYF. The CDR3 region has the DNA TGTGCCAGCAGTGATGCGGGAAATACGCAGTATTTT. The J gene is TRBJ2-3, the V gene TRBV6-1; maybe TRBD2 (6 bases). With 3 bases removed from V and 7 bases from J, the gap between germline ends came to 8 bases. This CDR3 contains 12 residues. CDR1 MNHNS and CDR2 SASEGT come from the germline V gene.

This clone came up a few times. This chain connects TRBV7-8 to TRBJ1-6; 7 nucleotides agree with TRBD1. After removal of 4 bases from V and 14 bases from J, the junction contained 8 bases not matched to a gene. The CDR3 contains 13 residues. The germline CDR1 and CDR2 sequences are SGHVS and FQNEAQ. CDR3 in DNA: TGTGCCAGCAGCTACGGACAGGTTGTATCCCTCCACTTT. This translates into CASSYGQVVSLHF.

J is TRBJ2-7 and V is TRBV25-1, with a weak D call TRBD2 (5 bases). The CDR3 is 14 residues long. From germline, CDR1 is MGHDK and CDR2 SYGVNS. With 5 bases removed from V and 3 bases from J, the gap between germline ends came to 14 bases. The DNA of the CDR3 is TGTGCCAGCAGTCGCGGCGGGTTATACTACGAGCAGTACTTC. Translation: CASSRGGLYYEQYF.

CDR3 in DNA: TGTGCCAGCAGCTTAGAGTCCCCCGCCCCCCTCCACTTT. Its protein is CASSLESPAPLHF. This chain joins TRBV11-2 and TRBJ1-6; no clear D. Germline loops: CDR1 SGHAT, CDR2 FQNNGV. V lost 0 bases and J lost 13, with 10 bases in between. The CDR3 totals 13 residues.

The gene calls are TRBV5-1 and TRBJ1-4; tentatively, D is TRBD1 (5 bases). CDR3 length: 17 residues. CDR1 SGHRS and CDR2 YFSETQ come from the germline V gene. V lost 0 bases, J lost 4 bases, and 16 bases lay in between. This chain's CDR3 is CASSLGTQPGLNEKLFF. DNA for the CDR3: TGCGCCAGCAGCTTGGGTACCCAGCCGGGACTTAATGAAAAACTGTTTTTT.

This clone was observed a handful of times. The chain combines TRBV5-1 with TRBJ2-5, with D possibly matching TRBD2 (6 bases). Germline CDR1 SGHRS, CDR2 YFSETQ. V was trimmed by 1 base and J by 9 bases, leaving 25 bases between them. The CDR3 is made up of 17 amino acids. The chain's CDR3 is CASSLNMKTSSPWSQYF. CDR3 bases: TGCGCCAGCAGCTTGAACATGAAAACTAGCTCCCCGTGGTCCCAGTACTTC.

This clone has a handful of counts. The chain recombines TRBV14 with TRBJ2-7, with 11 bases matching TRBD2. Trimming at V came to 0 bases and at J to 4 bases, leaving 2 bases not matched to a gene. Germline V gives CDR1 SGHDN, CDR2 FVKESK. The CDR3 has 15 residues. The CDR3 region has the DNA TGTGCCAGCAGCCAAGATCTAGCGGGGGGATACGAGCAGTACTTC. This codes for CASSQDLAGGYEQYF.

This sequence joins TRBV29-1 and TRBJ1-1, with D possibly being TRBD1 (5 bases). The ends were cut back, 8 bases at V and 4 bases at J, with 14 bases in the middle. Per the germline V gene, CDR1 is SQVTM and CDR2 is ANQGSEA. This CDR3 contains 12 residues. CDR3 in amino acids: CSSGGETTEAFF. CDR3 nucleotide sequence: TGCAGCAGCGGAGGGGAGACCACTGAAGCTTTCTTT.

The gene calls are TRBV21-1 and TRBJ2-7; no check of the table's D call, TRBD1, against the DNA was made. TRBV21-1 is marked as a pseudogene. This CDR3 has 14 amino acids. CDR3 amino acids: CASSKKRGRYEQYF. CDR3 coding DNA: TGTGCCAGCAGCAAAAAAAGGGGCCGCTACGAGCAGTACTTC.

The V and J genes are TRBV7-6 and TRBJ1-3; TRBD1 agrees at 11 bases. From germline, CDR1 is SGHVS and CDR2 FNYEAQ. V gave up 4 bases and J gave up 3 bases; unmatched junction bases: 5. There are 16 residues in the CDR3. CDR3 protein: CASSSGTGGVGNTIYF. DNA of the CDR3: TGTGCCAGCAGCTCGGGGACAGGGGGAGTTGGAAACACCATATATTTT.

In its sample, this clone was seen once. The chain is built from TRBV24-1 and TRBJ2-5, with 8 bases that match TRBD1. Germline V lookup: CDR1 KGHDR, CDR2 SFDVKD. V shed 7 bases and J 4 bases; nucleotides not matched to a gene: 16. This CDR3 is 17 amino acids long. The CDR3 nucleotides read TGTGCCACCAGCGGATACCGTCAGGGGGCTGTTCGAGAGACCCAGTACTTC. Encoded protein: CATSGYRQGAVRETQYF.

The V and J genes are TRBV6-6 and TRBJ1-2, with D possibly matching TRBD1 (5 bases). Deletions cut 8 bases from V and 8 bases from J, with 12 bases between. This CDR3 has 11 amino acids. Germline V gene data show CDR1 as MNHNY and CDR2 as SVGAGI (reference sequence). The CDR3 here is CASGSGGGYTF. CDR3 coding DNA: TGTGCCAGCGGAAGTGGGGGAGGCTACACCTTC.

A word on this clone: The sample carries other DNA sequences with the same CDR3. The genes are TRBV12-3 or TRBV12-4 and TRBJ1-1; D call uncertain. The CDR3 loop spans 13 amino acids. Trimming cost V 6 bases and J 5 bases, with 13 bases left between them. The chain's CDR3 is CASSPRQGTEAFF. In DNA, the CDR3 is TGTGCCAGCAGCCCGAGACAAGGGACTGAAGCTTTCTTT.

The rearrangement joins TRBV2 to TRBJ2-2; TRBD2 matches 7 bases. V trimming: 6 bases; J trimming: 1 base; junction bases outside the gene matches: 11. The CDR3 is made up of 17 amino acids. CDR1 is SNHLY, CDR2 FYNNEI, per germline. CDR3 region: CASSVSRRGENTGELFF. In nucleotides, the CDR3 is TGTGCCAGCAGCGTATCCCGACGGGGGGAGAACACCGGGGAGCTGTTTTTT.

This clone occurred a few times. This rearrangement joins TRBV19 to TRBJ1-5, with D maybe TRBD1 (5 bases). With 7 bases removed from V and 4 bases from J, the gap between germline ends came to 20 bases. Germline assignment: CDR1 LNHDA and CDR2 SQIVND (reference sequence). This CDR3 comprises 16 residues. CDR3 nucleotides: TGTGCCAGTACCTCCAATTCGGGGGGTCGTAATCAGCCCCAGCATTTT. Encoded protein: CASTSNSGGRNQPQHF.

This chain connects TRBV19 to TRBJ1-3, with D tentatively TRBD1 (5 bases). Germline V gene lookup returns CDR1 LNHDA and CDR2 SQIVND (reference sequence). V lost 3 bases, J lost 3 bases, and 15 bases lay in between. The CDR3 is 16 amino acids. As DNA, the CDR3 is TGTGCCAGTAGTATGGGGCTTGGCCCGGATGGAAACACCATATATTTT. Protein product: CASSMGLGPDGNTIYF.

The rearrangement uses TRBV28 and TRBJ2-7, with D unclear. Germline values: CDR1 MDHEN, CDR2 SYDVKM. The CDR3 is 15 residues long. The V end lost 3 bases, the J end lost 9 bases, and 21 bases lay between the germline ends. CDR3 amino acids: CASSFGHSFPPRQYF. CDR3 coding DNA: TGTGCCAGCAGTTTTGGGCATTCATTCCCTCCCCGGCAGTACTTC.

This chain links TRBV27 with TRBJ2-2; 7 bases are shared with TRBD1. Germline V gene lookup returns CDR1 MNHEY and CDR2 SMNVEV (reference sequence). This CDR3 has 15 residues. The V and J ends lost 4 bases and 4 bases, in that order; junction bases with no gene match: 6. Here the CDR3 DNA reads TGTGCCAGCAGTTCGAGGGGGCTCGGCACCGGGGAGCTGTTTTTT. Residues: CASSSRGLGTGELFF.

The rearrangement joins TRBV30 to TRBJ2-7; D unresolved. The V end was cut by 5 bases, the J end by 3 bases, with 17 bases between. From germline, CDR1 is GTSNPN and CDR2 SVGIG (reference sequence). The CDR3 runs to 14 residues. The DNA of the CDR3 is TGTGCCTGGCGAGATATCGACTTTTACTACGAGCAGTACTTC. Amino acids: CAWRDIDFYYEQYF.

This chain connects TRBV7-9 to TRBJ2-5; TRBD1 aligns across 8 bases. Germline values: CDR1 SEHNR, CDR2 FQNEAQ (reference sequence). The V and J ends lost 4 bases and 3 bases, in that order; junction bases with no gene match: 4. This CDR3 is 14 amino acids long. The CDR3 bases are TGTGCCAGCAGCTACGGACAGGGAAAAGAGACCCAGTACTTC. Translated: CASSYGQGKETQYF.

The rearrangement joins TRBV9 to TRBJ2-7; 9 bases align to TRBD2. Germline values: CDR1 SGDLS, CDR2 YYNGEE. V lost 10 bases, J lost 3 bases, and 8 bases stayed unmatched. This CDR3 is built from 13 residues. The CDR3 nucleotides are TGTGCCCTAGCGGGACAGACTGACTACGAGCAGTACTTC. Translated, it gives CALAGQTDYEQYF.

This clone was detected a few times. The rearrangement uses TRBV19 and TRBJ1-4; no clear D gene. The germline gives CDR1 LNHDA, CDR2 SQIVND (reference sequence). With 5 bases removed from V and 0 bases from J, the gap between germline ends came to 16 bases. CDR3 length: 17 residues. The CDR3 nucleotides read TGTGCCAGTAGTCGGGCAGCTTTACTTGCAACTAATGAAAAACTGTTTTTT. Translated, it gives CASSRAALLATNEKLFF.

The table lists this clone with a count of one. This chain links TRBV6-2 or TRBV6-3 with TRBJ1-3; D is ambiguous. This CDR3 spans 14 amino acids. V lost 5 bases to trimming and J lost 0 bases, with 8 bases between them. CDR1 MNHEY and CDR2 SVGEGT come from the germline V gene. The CDR3 spells CASSKPLSGNTIYF. The DNA for the CDR3 is TGTGCCAGCAGTAAGCCCCTCTCTGGAAACACCATATATTTT.

The rearrangement links TRBV6-5 to TRBJ2-7, with 8 bases lining up with TRBD2. CDR3 length equals 15 residues. Germline CDR1 is MNHEY and CDR2 is SVGAGI. V was clipped by 0 bases and J by 5 bases; unmatched bases: 6. In nucleotides, the CDR3 is TGTGCCAGCAGTTACTCAGCGGGGGCGGCCCACGAGCAGTACTTC. It codes for CASSYSAGAAHEQYF.